A single T cell receptor (beta chain) is shown here with its context. The entry originates in a study of metastatic and nonmetastatic thyroid tumors. CDR1 and CDR2 (germline): ENHRY, SYGVKD. This CDR3 region has 15 residues. Trimming took 6 bases from V and 10 from J; bases not matched to a gene: 13. The entire patient cohort was treatment-naive prior to thyroid surgery. TCRdb re-analyzed the PCR reads using MiXCR. Of about 16,000 clones in the sample, roughly 24% were seen once. The source of this sequence is a female donor with papillary thyroid cancer or a benign thyroid nodule (not recorded which). Some clones in this sample may be carry-over from other donors' samples. The sequencing input was adjacent normal tissue. The chain uses TRBV10-3 and TRBJ1-4, with 8 bases lining up with TRBD1. In DNA, the CDR3 is TGTGCCATCAGAGAGGAGACAGGGGCAGTTGGAAAACTGTTTTTT. It is translated as CAIREETGAVGKLFF.